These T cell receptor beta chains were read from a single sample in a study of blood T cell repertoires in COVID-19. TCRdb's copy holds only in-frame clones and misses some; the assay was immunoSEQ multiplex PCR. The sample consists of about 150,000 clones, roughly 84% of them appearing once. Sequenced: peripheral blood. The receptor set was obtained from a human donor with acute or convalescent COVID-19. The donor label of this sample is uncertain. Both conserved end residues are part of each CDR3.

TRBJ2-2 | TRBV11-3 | CASSSTSGRSGELFF
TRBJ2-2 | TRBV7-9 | CASSPGQENTGELFF
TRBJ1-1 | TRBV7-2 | CASSLARRAEAFF
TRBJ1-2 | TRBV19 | CASSSSRGYTF
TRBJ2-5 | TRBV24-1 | CATSDLGTGVEETQYF
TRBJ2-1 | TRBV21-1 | CASSKRTAGGPDEQFF
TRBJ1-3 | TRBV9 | CASSVGQGSGNTIYF
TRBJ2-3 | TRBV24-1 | CATSDSDRGSTDTQYF
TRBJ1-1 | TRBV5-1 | CASSLVTGHTEAFF
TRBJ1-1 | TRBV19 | CASRGGGYTEAFF
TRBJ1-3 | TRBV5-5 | CASSEAAGNTIYF
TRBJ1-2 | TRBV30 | CAWTGSMYNYGYTF
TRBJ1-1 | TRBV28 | CASSTPGLGEAFF
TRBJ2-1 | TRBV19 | CASSIASGGIYNEQFF
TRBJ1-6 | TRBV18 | CASSPYRLAGNSPLHF
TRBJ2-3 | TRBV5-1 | CASSLGTSGGTDTQYF
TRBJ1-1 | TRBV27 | CASYPRDRVNTEAFF
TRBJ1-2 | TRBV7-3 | CASSLMVTGDTYGYTF
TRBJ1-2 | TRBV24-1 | CATSENYRYTF
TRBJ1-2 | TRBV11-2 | CASSLEGLHYGYTF
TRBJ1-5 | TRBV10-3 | CAISEDRLNQPQHF
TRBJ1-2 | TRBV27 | CASSSGYRPHYGYTF
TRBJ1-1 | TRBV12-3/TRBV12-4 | CASSWTRAAEAFF
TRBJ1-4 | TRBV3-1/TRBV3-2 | CASSRGVKEKLFF